What follows are 5 T cell receptor beta chains derived from one specimen sequenced in a study of identical twins. TCRdb independently ran MiXCR on the 5' RACE reads; one entry per CDR3 protein. The repertoire consists of a few hundred thousand distinct CDR3 sequences, with around a sixth occurring once and the leading ten covering 12%. The sequenced sample was naive T cells sorted from blood. These receptors originate from a man aged 50-60 years in good health.

Only one count was recorded for this clonotype. The J gene is TRBJ2-5, the V gene TRBV11-2; possibly TRBD1 for D (6 bases). V was cut by 6 bases and J by 5 bases, with 16 bases left in between. Germline V gene lookup returns CDR1 SGHAT and CDR2 FQNNGV. The CDR3 has 14 amino acids. CDR3 in amino acids: CASSGGLEGETQYF. The DNA for the CDR3 is TGTGCCAGCAGTGGGGGCCTAGAGGGTGAGACCCAGTACTTC.

Worth noting for this clonotype: A much bigger clone sits one base away, suggesting this may be a read error. V gene TRBV7-9 combines with J gene TRBJ1-3; D not resolved. The V end was cut by 6 bases, the J end by 0 bases, with 3 bases between. Germline V gives CDR1 SEHNR, CDR2 FQNEAQ (reference sequence). The CDR3 has 12 residues. The CDR3 sequence is CASRNSGNTIYF. CDR3 nucleotides: TGTGCCAGCAGGAACTCTGGAAACACCATATATTTT.

This clonotype occurred many times. The rearrangement links TRBV9 to TRBJ2-2; D remains unclear. Looked up from germline, CDR1 is SGDLS and CDR2 is YYNGEE. V gave up 0 bases and J gave up 4 bases, with 10 bases separating them. CDR3 size: 15 residues. CDR3 DNA sequence: TGTGCCAGCAGCGTAGCTCTTGACTCCACCGGGGAGCTGTTTTTT. Protein product: CASSVALDSTGELFF.

This clonotype was detected ten times or more. The chain is built from TRBV5-1 and TRBJ2-1, with D unclear. In germline, CDR1 is SGHRS, CDR2 YFSETQ. The CDR3 loop spans 15 amino acids. The V end was cut by 0 bases, the J end by 0 bases, with 7 bases between. CDR3 loop: CASSLAAASYNEQFF. The DNA for the CDR3 is TGCGCCAGCAGCTTGGCGGCAGCCTCCTACAATGAGCAGTTCTTC.

This clonotype occurred a few times. The chain is built from TRBV2 and TRBJ2-3; TRBD2 aligns across 7 bases. This CDR3 spans 15 amino acids. Trimming took 3 bases from V and 1 from J; bases not matched to a gene: 4. Germline CDR1 SNHLY, CDR2 FYNNEI. In DNA, the CDR3 is TGTGCCAGCAGTGAGGTAGCGGGTGGCACAGATACGCAGTATTTT. Translation: CASSEVAGGTDTQYF. Drawing the rest from reference TRBV2 and TRBJ2-3, the complete variable domain is EPEVTQTPSHQVTQMGQEVILRCVPISNHLYFYWYRQILGQKVEFLVSFYNNEISEKSEIFDDQFSVERPDGSNFTLKIRSTKLEDSAMYFCASSEVAGGTDTQYFGPGTRLTVL.